This TCR beta chain was sequenced in a study of T cell repertoires in cytomegalovirus infection. Each CDR3 protein gets one entry after TCRdb re-called the reads with MiXCR. The table includes approximately 1,000,000 distinct CDR3 sequences, approximately 33% detected once. Study-wide findings and caveats: Within the response measured ex vivo, HLA-C-restricted CMV-specific TCR beta clonotypes were dominant.

This clonotype was observed a few times. Its target is unknown. Germline V lookup: CDR1 SNHLY, CDR2 FYNNEI. The CDR3 consists of 13 residues. V gave up 7 bases and J gave up 4 bases, with 12 bases separating them. This receptor was identified in a human donor in good health (CMV status not recorded). Some clones in this sample may be carry-over from other donors' samples. The sample here was cultured CD8+ T cells from PBMCs, taken from culture after CMV antigen stimulation. The chain recombines TRBV2 with TRBJ2-3; D remains ambiguous. The CDR3 DNA reads as TGTGCCAGCACCCAAGGGTCCCCAGATACGCAGTATTTT. This gives the protein CASTQGSPDTQYF.